These 5 T cell receptor beta chains were sequenced from one sample in a study of blood T cell repertoires in COVID-19. Assay: immunoSEQ multiplex PCR; the TCRdb copy retains only in-frame clones and omits some. The sample records 85,000 to 95,000 clones, about 89% being singletons. Sequenced sample: peripheral blood. The source is a human donor with acute or convalescent COVID-19. The donor label of this sample is uncertain.

This chain joins TRBV27 and TRBJ2-2; 9 positions agree with TRBD1. V lost 6 bases to trimming and J lost 4 bases; unmatched junction nucleotides: 3. Per germline, CDR1 MNHEY and CDR2 SMNVEV (reference sequence). The length of the CDR3 is 14 residues. This CDR3 reads CASRLDRGTGELFF. CDR3 bases: TGTGCCAGCAGATTGGACAGGGGCACCGGGGAGCTGTTTTTT.

The chain employs TRBV19 and TRBJ1-1; 7 nucleotides align to TRBD1. Germline values: CDR1 LNHDA, CDR2 SQIVND (reference sequence). This CDR3 is built from 14 residues. Germline trimming cut 5 bases from V and 4 bases from J; bases unmatched to any gene: 7. The CDR3 loop is CASSAQGESTEAFF. The CDR3 DNA is TGTGCCAGTAGTGCTCAGGGGGAGAGCACTGAAGCTTTCTTT.

CDR3 in DNA: TGTGCCAGCTTAGGGGTTTGGGGATCACCCCTCCACTTT. Translation gives CASLGVWGSPLHF. This chain uses TRBV28 with TRBJ1-6; D possibly corresponds to TRBD1 (5 bases). CDR1 and CDR2 (germline): MDHEN, SYDVKM. V dropped 8 bases and J dropped 10 bases, with 15 bases sitting between them. There are 13 residues in the CDR3.

The chain has TRBV7-3 and TRBJ1-3, with 9 bases aligning to TRBD1. The V segment lost 5 bases and the J segment 8 bases; nucleotides outside the gene matches: 7. Germline V lookup: CDR1 SGHTA, CDR2 FQGTGA. CDR3 size: 14 residues. The CDR3 nucleotides are TGTGCCAGCAGCATTACAGGGGGCGAGGACACCATATATTTT. Translated, it gives CASSITGGEDTIYF.

The CDR3 bases are TGTGCCAGCAGGAAAGAACAGGGAGGGAATCAGCCCCAGCATTTT. Its translation is CASRKEQGGNQPQHF. The J gene is TRBJ1-5, the V gene TRBV2, with D maybe TRBD1 (6 bases). Germline-derived CDR1 and CDR2 are SNHLY and FYNNEI. The germline V and J ends were trimmed by 6 bases and 4 bases, with 16 bases remaining between them. The CDR3 covers 15 residues.